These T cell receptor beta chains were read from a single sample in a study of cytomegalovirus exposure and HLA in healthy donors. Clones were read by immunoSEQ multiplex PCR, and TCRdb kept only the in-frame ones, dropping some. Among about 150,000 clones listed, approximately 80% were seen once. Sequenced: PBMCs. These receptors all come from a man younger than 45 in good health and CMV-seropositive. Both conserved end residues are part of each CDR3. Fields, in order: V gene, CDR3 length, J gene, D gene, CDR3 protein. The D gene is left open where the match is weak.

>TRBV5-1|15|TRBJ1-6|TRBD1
CASSSGQTANSPLHF
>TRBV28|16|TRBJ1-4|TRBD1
CASSPPGGQVNEKLFF
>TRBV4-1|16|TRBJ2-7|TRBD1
CASSQERQGEFYEQYF
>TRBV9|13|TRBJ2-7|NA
CASSLRDNYEQYF
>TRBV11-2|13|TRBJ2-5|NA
CASSSPGQETQYF
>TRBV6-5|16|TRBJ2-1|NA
CASSYSGRSSYNEQFF
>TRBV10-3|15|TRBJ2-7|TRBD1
CAISESGTGAYEQYF
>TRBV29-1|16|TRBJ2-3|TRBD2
CSVEAPGLDTGDTQYF
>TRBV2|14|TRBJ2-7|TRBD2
CARSPSGSPDEQYF
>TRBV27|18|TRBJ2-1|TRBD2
CASSLYPPTSGSYNEQFF
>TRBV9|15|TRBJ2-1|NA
CASSVDQSQNNEQFF
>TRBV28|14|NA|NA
CASSAVGLFYEQYF
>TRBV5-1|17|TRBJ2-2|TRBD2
CASSPTVSGANTGELFF
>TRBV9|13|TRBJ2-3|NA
CASSVGREETQYF
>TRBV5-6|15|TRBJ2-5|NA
CASSSGRGFGETQYF
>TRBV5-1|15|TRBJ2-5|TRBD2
CASSTLSGIQETQYF
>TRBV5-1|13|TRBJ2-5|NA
CASSSEGVQTQYF
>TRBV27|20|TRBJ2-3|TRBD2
CASSLSRYFETSGSTDTQYF
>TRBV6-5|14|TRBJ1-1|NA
CASSVQGVNTEAFF
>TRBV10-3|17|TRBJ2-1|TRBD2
CAIRAGGLAGTYNEQFF
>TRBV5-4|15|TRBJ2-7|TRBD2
CASSYGGTSGYEQYF
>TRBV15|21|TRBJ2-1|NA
CATSRDSMERWVQDLGNEQFF
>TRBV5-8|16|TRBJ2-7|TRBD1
CASSQGTGGTSYEQYF
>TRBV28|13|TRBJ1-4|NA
CASCRTANEKLFF
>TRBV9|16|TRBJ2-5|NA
CASSGGGVFLEETQYF